This T cell receptor (beta chain) was found in a study of coeliac disease. The CDR3 length is 16 residues. The germline CDR1 and CDR2 sequences are SGHAT and FQNNGV. Trimming cost V 0 bases and J 8 bases; bases outside gene matches: 11. The assay was immunoSEQ multiplex PCR, and TCRdb's table has in-frame clones only and misses some. The table shows approximately 3,100 clones, with over 60% occurring only once. This clone was counted a single time. Sequenced material: lymphocytes from the gut lamina propria. The J gene is TRBJ2-3, the V gene TRBV11-2; 7 bases fit TRBD2. The source of this sequence is an elderly man without celiac disease. The CDR3, as DNA: TGTGCCAGCAGCTTAGATCCCGGCGGGGGACGGGGTACGCAGTATTTT. As protein: CASSLDPGGGRGTQYF.